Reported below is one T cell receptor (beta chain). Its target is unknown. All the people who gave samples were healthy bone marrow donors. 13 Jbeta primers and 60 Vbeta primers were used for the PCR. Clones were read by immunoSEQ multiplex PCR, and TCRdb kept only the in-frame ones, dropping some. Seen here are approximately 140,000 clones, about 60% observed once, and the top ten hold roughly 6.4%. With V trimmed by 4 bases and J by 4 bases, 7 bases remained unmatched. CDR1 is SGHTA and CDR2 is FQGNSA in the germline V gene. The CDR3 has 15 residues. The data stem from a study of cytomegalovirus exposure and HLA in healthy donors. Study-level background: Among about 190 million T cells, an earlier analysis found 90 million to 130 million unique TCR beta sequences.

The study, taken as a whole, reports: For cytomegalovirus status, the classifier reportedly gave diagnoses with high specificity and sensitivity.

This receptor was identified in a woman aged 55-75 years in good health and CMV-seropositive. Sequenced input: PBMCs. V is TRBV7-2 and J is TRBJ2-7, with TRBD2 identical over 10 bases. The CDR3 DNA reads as TGTGCCAGCAGCTCACCCTTGACTAGCGGGTACGAGCAGTACTTC. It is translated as CASSSPLTSGYEQYF.